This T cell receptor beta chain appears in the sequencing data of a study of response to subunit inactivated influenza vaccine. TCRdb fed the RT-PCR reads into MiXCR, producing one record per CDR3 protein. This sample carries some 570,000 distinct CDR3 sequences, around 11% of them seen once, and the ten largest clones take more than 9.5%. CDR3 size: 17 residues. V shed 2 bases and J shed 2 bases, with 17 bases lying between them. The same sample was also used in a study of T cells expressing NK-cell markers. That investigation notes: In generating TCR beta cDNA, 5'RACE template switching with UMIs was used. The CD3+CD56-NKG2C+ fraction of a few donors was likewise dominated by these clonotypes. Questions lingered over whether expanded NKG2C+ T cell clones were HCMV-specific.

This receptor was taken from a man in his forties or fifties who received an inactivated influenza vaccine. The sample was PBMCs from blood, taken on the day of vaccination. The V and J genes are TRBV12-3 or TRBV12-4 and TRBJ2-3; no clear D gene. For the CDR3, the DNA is TGTGCCAGCAGTTTAATAGTCCTTGGGTTCAACACAGATACGCAGTATTTT. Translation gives CASSLIVLGFNTDTQYF.